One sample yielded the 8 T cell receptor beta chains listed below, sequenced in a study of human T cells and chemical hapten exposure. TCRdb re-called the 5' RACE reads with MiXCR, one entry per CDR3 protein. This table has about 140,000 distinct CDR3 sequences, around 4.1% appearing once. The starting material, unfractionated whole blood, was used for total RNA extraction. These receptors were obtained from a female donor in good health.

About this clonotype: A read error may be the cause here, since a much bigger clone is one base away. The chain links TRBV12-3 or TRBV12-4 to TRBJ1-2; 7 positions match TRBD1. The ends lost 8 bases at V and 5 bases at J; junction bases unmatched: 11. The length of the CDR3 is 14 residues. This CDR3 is CASYGTDREYGYTF. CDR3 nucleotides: TGTGCCAGCTATGGGACAGATCGTGAGTATGGCTACACCTTC.

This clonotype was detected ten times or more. CDR3 DNA sequence: TGCAGCGTTGCGGGGTCGGCGGAGACCCAGTACTTC. It yields the protein CSVAGSAETQYF. This sequence joins TRBV29-1 and TRBJ2-5, with D possibly TRBD2 on 5 matching bases. Trimming took 4 bases from V and 5 from J, leaving 11 bases between them. The germline gives CDR1 SQVTM, CDR2 ANQGSEA. The CDR3 runs 12 residues.

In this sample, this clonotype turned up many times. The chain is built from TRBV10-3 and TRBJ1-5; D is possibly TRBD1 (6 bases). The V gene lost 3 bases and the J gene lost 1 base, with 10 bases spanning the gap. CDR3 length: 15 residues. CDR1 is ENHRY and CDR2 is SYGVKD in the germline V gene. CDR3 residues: CAISETGLSNQPQHF. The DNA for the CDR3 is TGTGCCATCAGTGAAACAGGGCTGAGCAATCAGCCCCAGCATTTT.

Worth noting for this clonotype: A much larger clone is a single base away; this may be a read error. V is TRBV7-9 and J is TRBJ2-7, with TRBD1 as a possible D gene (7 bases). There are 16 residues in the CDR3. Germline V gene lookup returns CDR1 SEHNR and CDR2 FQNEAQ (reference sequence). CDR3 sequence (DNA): TGTACCAGCAGCCCCGGGGGTGCCGGACAGGAATACGAGCAGTACTTC. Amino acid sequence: CTSSPGGAGQEYEQYF. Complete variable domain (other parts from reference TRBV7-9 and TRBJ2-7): DTGVSQNPRHKITKRGQNVTFRCDPISEHNRLYWYRQTLGQGPEFLTYFQNEAQLEKSRLLSDRFSAERPKGSFSTLEIQRTEQGDSAMYLCTSSPGGAGQEYEQYFGPGTRLTVT.

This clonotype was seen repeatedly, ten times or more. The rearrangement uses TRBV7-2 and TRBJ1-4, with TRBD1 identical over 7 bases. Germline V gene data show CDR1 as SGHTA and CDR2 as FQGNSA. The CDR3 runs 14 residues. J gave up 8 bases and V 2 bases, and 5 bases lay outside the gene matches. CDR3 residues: CASSLTGAGEKLFF. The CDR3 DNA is TGTGCCAGCAGCTTAACAGGGGCTGGAGAAAAACTGTTTTTT.

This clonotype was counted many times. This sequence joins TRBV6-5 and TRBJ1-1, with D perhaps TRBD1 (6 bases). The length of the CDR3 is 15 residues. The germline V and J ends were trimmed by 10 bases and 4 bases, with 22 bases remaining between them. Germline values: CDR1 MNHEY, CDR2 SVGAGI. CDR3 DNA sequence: TGTGCCACCCAGTTACCCCAGGGGACCACCACTGAAGCTTTCTTT. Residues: CATQLPQGTTTEAFF.

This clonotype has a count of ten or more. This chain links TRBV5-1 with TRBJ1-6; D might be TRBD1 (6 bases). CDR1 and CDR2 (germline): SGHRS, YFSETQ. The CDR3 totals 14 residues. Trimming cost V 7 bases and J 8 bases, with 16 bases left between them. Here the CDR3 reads CASGLGGRDSPLHF. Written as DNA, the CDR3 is TGCGCCAGCGGGCTAGGGGGGAGAGATTCACCCCTCCACTTT.

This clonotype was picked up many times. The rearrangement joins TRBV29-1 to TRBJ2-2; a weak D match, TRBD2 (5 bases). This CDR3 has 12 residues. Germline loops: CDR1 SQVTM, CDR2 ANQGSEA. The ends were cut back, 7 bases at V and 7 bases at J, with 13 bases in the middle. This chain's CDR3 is CSAGSILGELFF. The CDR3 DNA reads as TGCAGCGCTGGGAGCATCCTCGGGGAGCTGTTTTTT.